Described below is a single T cell receptor (beta chain) sequence and its context. Its target is unknown. This entry comes from a study of CD8+CD57+ T cells in acquired aplastic anemia. Study-wide points: The CD8+ Simpson's diversity of patients and controls was not significantly different.

Genomic DNA constituted the template upon which TCR beta VDJ and CDR3 profiling was performed. From the reads, TCRdb called clonotypes with MiXCR, one entry per CDR3 protein. The table has about 190,000 distinct CDR3 sequences, about 64% seen once. The ends were cut back, 3 bases at V and 5 bases at J, with 7 bases in the middle. Germline assignment: CDR1 SQVTM and CDR2 ANQGSEA. The CDR3 has 11 amino acids. This rearrangement joins TRBV29-1 to TRBJ2-5; tentative D call: TRBD1 (5 bases). The clonotype was recovered from a human donor with severe aplastic anemia or a healthy control (not recorded which). The sample taken for sequencing was sorted CD4+, CD8+, or CD8+CD57+ T cells (not recorded which) from PBMCs. The CDR3, as DNA: TGCAGCGTTGACCAGGGCGAGACCCAGTACTTC. It yields the protein CSVDQGETQYF.